This T cell receptor (beta chain) was retrieved from a study of T-cell reconstitution after alpha-beta-depleted transplantation in children. A TCRbeta library incorporating unique molecular identifiers was prepared. TCRdb passed the PCR reads through MiXCR, listing each CDR3 protein once. This sample yields approximately 250,000 distinct CDR3 sequences, of which roughly a quarter are seen a single time; about 2.6% belongs to the top ten. This clonotype has a count of ten or more. V was pared by 2 bases and J by 5 bases, with 13 bases of the junction left unmatched. Germline lookup yields CDR1 SGHTA and CDR2 FQGTGA. The CDR3 totals 18 residues.

This clonotype was obtained from a girl aged 2-10 years with Fanconi anemia, due to receive a stem cell transplant. The sequencing here drew on PBMCs, taken before TCRalphabeta/CD19-depleted stem cell transplant. The chain uses TRBV7-3 and TRBJ2-1; 9 bases agree with TRBD2. The CDR3 region is CASSLSLEATSGHNEQFF. The DNA for the CDR3 is TGTGCCAGCAGCTTATCCCTCGAGGCGACTAGCGGACACAATGAGCAGTTCTTC.